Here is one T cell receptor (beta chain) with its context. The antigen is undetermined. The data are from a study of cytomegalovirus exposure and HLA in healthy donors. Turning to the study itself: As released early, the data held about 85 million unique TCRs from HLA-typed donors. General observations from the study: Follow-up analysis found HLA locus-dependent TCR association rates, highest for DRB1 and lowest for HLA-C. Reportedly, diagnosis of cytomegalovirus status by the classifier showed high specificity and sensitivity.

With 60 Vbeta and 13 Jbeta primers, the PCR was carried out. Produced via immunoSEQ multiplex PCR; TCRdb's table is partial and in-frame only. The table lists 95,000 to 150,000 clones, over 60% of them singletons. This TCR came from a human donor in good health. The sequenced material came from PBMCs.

For the CDR3, the DNA is TGTGCCAGCAGGGGATGGACATATGAAAAACTGTTTTTT. Translated, it gives CASRGWTYEKLFF. The J gene is TRBJ1-4, the V gene TRBV6-1, with D tentatively TRBD1 (5 bases). V lost 6 bases and J lost 6, with 11 bases in between. The germline V gene has CDR1 MNHNS and CDR2 SASEGT. The CDR3 extends over 13 amino acids.